Below, 6 T cell receptor beta chains from the same sample are listed, as sequenced in a study of cytomegalovirus exposure and HLA in healthy donors. Assay: immunoSEQ multiplex PCR; the TCRdb copy retains only in-frame clones and omits some. Of around 150,000 clones listed, roughly nine tenths are singletons. Input material: PBMCs. The receptors shown here come from a woman in her twenties or thirties in good health and CMV-seronegative.

This chain joins TRBV29-1 and TRBJ2-6; unclear D gene. The V gene lost 3 bases and the J gene lost 1 base, with 13 bases spanning the gap. Germline V gives CDR1 SQVTM, CDR2 ANQGSEA. The CDR3 covers 16 residues. CDR3 residues: CSVEGRSSSGANVLTF. The CDR3 DNA sequence: TGCAGCGTTGAGGGAAGATCCAGTTCTGGGGCCAACGTCCTGACTTTC.

The chain has TRBV9 and TRBJ2-7; 9 nucleotides match TRBD1. The ends lost 3 bases at V and 6 bases at J; junction bases unmatched: 7. Germline V gene data show CDR1 as SGDLS and CDR2 as YYNGEE. The length of the CDR3 is 14 residues. The CDR3 DNA is TGTGCCAGCAGCGCCGGGACAGGGTTTGCCGAGCAGTACTTC. Translation: CASSAGTGFAEQYF.

The chain carries TRBV15 and TRBJ2-5; possible D gene TRBD2, 5 bases. Germline-derived CDR1 and CDR2 are LNHNV and YYDKDF (reference sequence). This CDR3 contains 14 residues. V was cut by 0 bases and J by 4 bases, with 9 bases left in between. The DNA of the CDR3 is TGTGCCACCAGCAGAGATCTGGGGAGAGAGACCCAGTACTTC. Amino acid sequence: CATSRDLGRETQYF.

The chain is built from TRBV14 and TRBJ2-2; perhaps TRBD1 as D (6 bases). V shed 4 bases and J shed 5 bases, with 11 bases lying between them. From germline, CDR1 is SGHDN and CDR2 FVKESK. The length of the CDR3 is 14 residues. CDR3 residues: CASSPLGQTGELFF. CDR3 DNA sequence: TGTGCCAGCAGCCCGCTCGGACAGACCGGGGAGCTGTTTTTT.

The chain uses TRBV5-4 and TRBJ2-7, with a tentative D call TRBD2 (5 bases). Germline V gene data show CDR1 as SGHNT and CDR2 as YYREEE (reference sequence). Trimming pared 1 base from V and 5 bases from J, leaving 10 bases between. The CDR3 is made up of 13 amino acids. The CDR3 region has the DNA TGTGCCAGCAGCTTGATTGGAGGAGACGAGCAGTACTTC. Protein sequence: CASSLIGGDEQYF.

V and J are TRBV4-2 and TRBJ1-6, with 7 bases aligning to TRBD1. The CDR3 covers 16 residues. With 1 base clipped from V and 7 bases from J, the junction kept 7 bases outside the gene matches. The germline V gene encodes CDR1 LGHNA and CDR2 YNFKEQ. The chain's CDR3 is CASSQGVQGQNSPLHF. The CDR3 nucleotides are TGTGCCAGCAGCCAAGGGGTACAGGGGCAGAATTCACCCCTCCACTTT.